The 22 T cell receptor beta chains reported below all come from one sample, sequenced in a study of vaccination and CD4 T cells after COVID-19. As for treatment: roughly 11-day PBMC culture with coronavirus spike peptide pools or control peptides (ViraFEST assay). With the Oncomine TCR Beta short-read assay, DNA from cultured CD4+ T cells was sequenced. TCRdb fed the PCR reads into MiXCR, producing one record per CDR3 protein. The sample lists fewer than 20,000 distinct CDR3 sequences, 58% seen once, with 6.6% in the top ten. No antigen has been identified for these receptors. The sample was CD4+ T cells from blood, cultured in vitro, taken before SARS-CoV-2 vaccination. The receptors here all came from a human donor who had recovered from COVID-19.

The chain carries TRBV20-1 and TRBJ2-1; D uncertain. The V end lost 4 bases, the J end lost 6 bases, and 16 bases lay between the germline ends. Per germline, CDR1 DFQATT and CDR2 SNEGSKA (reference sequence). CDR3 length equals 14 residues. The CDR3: CSANRQVQFNEQFF. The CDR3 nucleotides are TGCAGTGCTAATCGTCAGGTACAATTCAATGAGCAGTTCTTC.

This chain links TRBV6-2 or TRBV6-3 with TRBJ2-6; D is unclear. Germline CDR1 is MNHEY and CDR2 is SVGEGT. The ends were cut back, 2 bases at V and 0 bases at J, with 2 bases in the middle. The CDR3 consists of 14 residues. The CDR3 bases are TGTGCCAGCAGTTACAGCTCTGGGGCCAACGTCCTGACTTTC. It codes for CASSYSSGANVLTF.

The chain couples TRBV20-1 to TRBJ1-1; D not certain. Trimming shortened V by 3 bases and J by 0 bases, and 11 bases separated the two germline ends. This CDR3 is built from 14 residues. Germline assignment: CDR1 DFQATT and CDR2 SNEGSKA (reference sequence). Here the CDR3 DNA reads TGCAGTGCTAGTAGGCATAGCATGAACACTGAAGCTTTCTTT. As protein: CSASRHSMNTEAFF.

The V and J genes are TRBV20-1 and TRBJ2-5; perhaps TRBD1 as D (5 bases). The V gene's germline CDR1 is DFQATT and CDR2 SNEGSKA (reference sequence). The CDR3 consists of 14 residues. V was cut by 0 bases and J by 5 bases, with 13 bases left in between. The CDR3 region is CSARDPVAGETQYF. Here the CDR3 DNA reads TGCAGTGCTAGAGATCCGGTGGCAGGGGAGACCCAGTACTTC.

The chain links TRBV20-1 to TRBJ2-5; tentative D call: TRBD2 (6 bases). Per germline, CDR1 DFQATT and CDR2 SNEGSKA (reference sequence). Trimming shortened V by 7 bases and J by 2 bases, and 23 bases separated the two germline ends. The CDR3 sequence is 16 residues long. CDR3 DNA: TGCAGTGTCACCCCCCGAGCGGAGCGGGCACAAGAGACCCAGTACTTC. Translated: CSVTPRAERAQETQYF.

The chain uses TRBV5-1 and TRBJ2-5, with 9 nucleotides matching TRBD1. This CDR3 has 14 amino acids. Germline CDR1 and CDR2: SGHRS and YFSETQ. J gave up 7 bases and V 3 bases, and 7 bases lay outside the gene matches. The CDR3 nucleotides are TGCGCCAGCAGCTGGATCCGGGACAGGGCGACCCAGTACTTC. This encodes CASSWIRDRATQYF.

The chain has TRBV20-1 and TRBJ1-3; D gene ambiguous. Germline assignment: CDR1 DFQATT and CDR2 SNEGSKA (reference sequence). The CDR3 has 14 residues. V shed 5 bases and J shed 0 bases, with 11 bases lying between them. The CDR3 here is CSAYRTDSGNTIYF. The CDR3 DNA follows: TGCAGTGCTTACCGAACAGACTCTGGAAACACCATATATTTT.

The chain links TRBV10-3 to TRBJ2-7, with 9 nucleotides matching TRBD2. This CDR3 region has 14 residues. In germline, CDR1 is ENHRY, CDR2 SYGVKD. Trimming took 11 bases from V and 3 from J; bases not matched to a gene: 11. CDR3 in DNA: TGTGCCGCAGAAGCGGGAGGCAACCACTACGAGCAGTACTTC. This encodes CAAEAGGNHYEQYF.

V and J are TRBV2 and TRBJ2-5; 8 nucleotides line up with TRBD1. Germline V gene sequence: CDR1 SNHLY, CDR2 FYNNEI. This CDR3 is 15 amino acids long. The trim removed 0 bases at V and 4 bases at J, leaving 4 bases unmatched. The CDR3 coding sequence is TGTGCCAGCAGTGAAGCAACAACAGGGGGAGAGACCCAGTACTTC. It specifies CASSEATTGGETQYF.

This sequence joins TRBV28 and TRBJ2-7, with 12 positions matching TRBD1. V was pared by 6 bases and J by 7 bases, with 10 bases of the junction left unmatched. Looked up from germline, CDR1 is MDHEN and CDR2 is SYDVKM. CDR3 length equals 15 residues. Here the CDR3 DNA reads TGTGCCAGCAGACCGGGGGGACAGGGGGCGGGTGAGCAGTACTTC. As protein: CASRPGGQGAGEQYF.

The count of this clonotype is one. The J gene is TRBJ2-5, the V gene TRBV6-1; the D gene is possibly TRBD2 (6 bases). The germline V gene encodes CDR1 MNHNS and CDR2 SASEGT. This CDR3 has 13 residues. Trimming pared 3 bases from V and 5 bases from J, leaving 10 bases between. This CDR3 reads CASSEGLWETQYF. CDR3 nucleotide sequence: TGTGCCAGCAGTGAGGGACTCTGGGAGACCCAGTACTTC.

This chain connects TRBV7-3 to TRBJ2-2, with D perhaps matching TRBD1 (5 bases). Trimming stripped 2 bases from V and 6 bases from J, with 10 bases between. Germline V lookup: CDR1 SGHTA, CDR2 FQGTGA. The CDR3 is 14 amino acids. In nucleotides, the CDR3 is TGTGCCAGCAGCTTACATCAAGGGGCCGGGGAGCTGTTTTTT. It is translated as CASSLHQGAGELFF.

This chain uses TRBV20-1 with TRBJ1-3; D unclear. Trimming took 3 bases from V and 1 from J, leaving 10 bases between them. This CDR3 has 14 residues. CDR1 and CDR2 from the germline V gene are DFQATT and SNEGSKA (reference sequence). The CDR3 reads CSASRPESGNTIYF. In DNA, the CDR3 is TGCAGTGCTAGCCGGCCGGAATCTGGAAACACCATATATTTT.

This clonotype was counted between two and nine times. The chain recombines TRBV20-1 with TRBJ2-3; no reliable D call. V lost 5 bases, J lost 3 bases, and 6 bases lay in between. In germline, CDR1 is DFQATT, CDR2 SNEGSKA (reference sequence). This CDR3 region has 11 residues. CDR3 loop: CSAPTTDTQYF. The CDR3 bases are TGCAGTGCTCCAACGACAGATACGCAGTATTTT.

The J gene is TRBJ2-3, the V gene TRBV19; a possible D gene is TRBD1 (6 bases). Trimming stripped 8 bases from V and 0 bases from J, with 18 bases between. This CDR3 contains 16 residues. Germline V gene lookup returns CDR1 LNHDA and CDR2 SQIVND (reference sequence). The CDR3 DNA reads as TGTGCCAGTCTGGGGACGGGACACCCTAGCACAGATACGCAGTATTTT. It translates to CASLGTGHPSTDTQYF.

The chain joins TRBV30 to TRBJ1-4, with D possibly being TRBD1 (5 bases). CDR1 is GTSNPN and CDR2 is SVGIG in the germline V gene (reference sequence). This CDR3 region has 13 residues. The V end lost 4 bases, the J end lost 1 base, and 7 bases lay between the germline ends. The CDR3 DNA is TGTGCCTGGATGCAGGGAACTAATGAAAAACTGTTTTTT. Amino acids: CAWMQGTNEKLFF. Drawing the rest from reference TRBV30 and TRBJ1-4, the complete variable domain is SQTIHQWPATLVQPVGSPLSLECTVEGTSNPNLYWYRQAAGRGLQLLFYSVGIGQISSEVPQNLSASRPQDRQFILSSKKLLLSDSGFYLCAWMQGTNEKLFFGSGTQLSVL.

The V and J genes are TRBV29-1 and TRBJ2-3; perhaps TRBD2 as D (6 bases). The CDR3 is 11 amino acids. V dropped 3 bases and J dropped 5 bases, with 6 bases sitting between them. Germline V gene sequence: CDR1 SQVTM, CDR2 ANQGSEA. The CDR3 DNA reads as TGCAGCGTTGACGGGGGAGATACGCAGTATTTT. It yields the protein CSVDGGDTQYF.

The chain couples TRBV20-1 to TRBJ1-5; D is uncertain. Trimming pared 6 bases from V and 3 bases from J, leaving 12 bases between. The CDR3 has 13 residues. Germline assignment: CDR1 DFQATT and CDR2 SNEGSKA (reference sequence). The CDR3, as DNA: TGCAGTGCGACGCGGACCTCCAATCAGCCCCAGCATTTT. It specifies CSATRTSNQPQHF.

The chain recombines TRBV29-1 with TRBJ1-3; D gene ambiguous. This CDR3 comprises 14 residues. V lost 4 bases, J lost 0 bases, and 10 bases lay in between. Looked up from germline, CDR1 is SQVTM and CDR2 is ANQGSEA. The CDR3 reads CSVVRINSGNTIYF. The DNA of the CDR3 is TGCAGCGTTGTCAGGATTAACTCTGGAAACACCATATATTTT. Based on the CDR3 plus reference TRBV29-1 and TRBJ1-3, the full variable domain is SAVISQKPSRDICQRGTSLTIQCQVDSQVTMMFWYRQQPGQSLTLIATANQGSEATYESGFVIDKFPISRPNLTFSTLTVSNMSPEDSSIYLCSVVRINSGNTIYFGEGSWLTVV.

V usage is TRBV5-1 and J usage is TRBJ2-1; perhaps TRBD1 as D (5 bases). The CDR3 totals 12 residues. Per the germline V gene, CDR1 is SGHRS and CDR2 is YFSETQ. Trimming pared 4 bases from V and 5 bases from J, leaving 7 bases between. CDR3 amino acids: CASSQGDNEQFF. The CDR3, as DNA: TGCGCCAGCAGCCAGGGCGACAATGAGCAGTTCTTC.

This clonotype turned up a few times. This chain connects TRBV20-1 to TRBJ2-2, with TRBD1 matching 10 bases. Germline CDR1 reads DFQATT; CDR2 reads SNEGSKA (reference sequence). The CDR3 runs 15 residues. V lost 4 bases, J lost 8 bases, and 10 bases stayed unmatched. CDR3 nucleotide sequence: TGCAGTGCTACGGACAGGGGGAAGGTGAAGGGGGAGCTGTTTTTT. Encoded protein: CSATDRGKVKGELFF.

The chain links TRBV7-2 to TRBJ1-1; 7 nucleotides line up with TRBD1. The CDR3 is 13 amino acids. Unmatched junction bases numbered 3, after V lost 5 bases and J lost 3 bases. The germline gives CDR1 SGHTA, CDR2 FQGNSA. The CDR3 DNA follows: TGTGCCAGCAGCCAACAGGGGTACACTGAAGCTTTCTTT. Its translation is CASSQQGYTEAFF.